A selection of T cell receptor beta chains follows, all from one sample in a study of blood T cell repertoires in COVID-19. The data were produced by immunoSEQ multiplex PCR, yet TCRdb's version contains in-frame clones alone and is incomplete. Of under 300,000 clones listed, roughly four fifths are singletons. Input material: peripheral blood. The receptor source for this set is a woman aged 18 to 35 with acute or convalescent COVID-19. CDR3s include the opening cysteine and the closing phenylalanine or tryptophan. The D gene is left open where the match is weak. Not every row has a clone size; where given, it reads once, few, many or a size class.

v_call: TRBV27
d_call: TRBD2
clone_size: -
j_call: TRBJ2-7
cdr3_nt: TGTGCCAGCAGTGGCGGAGCGGGAGTTCGTAACGAGCAGTACTTC
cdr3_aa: CASSGGAGVRNEQYF

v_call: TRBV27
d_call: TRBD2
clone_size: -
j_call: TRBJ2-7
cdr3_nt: TGTGCCAGCAGTTCGTCCCTAGCGGGAGGGTCGGAGTACTTC
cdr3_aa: CASSSSLAGGSEYF

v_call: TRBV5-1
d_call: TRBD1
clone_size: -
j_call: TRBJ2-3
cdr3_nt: TGCGCCAGCAGCTACCGGGACAGGGAAGTAGATACGCAGTATTTT
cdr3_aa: CASSYRDREVDTQYF

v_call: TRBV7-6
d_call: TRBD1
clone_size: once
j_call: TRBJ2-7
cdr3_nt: TGTGCCAGCAGCCCACGTAACAGGGGGCGCGTGACCTACGAGCAGTACTTC
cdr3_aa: CASSPRNRGRVTYEQYF

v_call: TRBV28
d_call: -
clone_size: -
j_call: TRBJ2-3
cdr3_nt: TGTGCCAGCATGGGCGTTGCAGATACGCAGTATTTT
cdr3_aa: CASMGVADTQYF

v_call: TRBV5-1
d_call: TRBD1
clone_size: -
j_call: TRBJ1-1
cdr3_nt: TGCGCCAGCAGTCCGGGACAGCCTCTGAACACTGAAGCTTTCTTT
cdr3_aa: CASSPGQPLNTEAFF

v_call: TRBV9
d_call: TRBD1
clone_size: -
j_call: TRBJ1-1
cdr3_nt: TGTGCCAGCAGCCCTCCCAGATACAGGGGGAACACTGAAGCTTTCTTT
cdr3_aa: CASSPPRYRGNTEAFF

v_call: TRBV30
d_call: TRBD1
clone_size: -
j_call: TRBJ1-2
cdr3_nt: TGTGCCTGGGAACAGGGGTCGTTGAACTATGGCTACACCTTC
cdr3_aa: CAWEQGSLNYGYTF

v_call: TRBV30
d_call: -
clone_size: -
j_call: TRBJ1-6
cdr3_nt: TGTGCCTGGAGTGTCGCTCTTGCGGGAAATTCACCCCTCCACTTT
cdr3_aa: CAWSVALAGNSPLHF

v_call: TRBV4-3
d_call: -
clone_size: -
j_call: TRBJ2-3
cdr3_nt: TGCGCCAGCAGCCAAGAGTTCCATAGCACAGATACGCAGTATTTT
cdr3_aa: CASSQEFHSTDTQYF

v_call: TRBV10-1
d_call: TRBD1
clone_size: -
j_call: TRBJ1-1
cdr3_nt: TGCGCCAGCAGTGACTCGACAGGGGTGACTGAAGCTTTCTTT
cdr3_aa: CASSDSTGVTEAFF

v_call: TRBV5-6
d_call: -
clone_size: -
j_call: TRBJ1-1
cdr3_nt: TGTGCCAGCAGCTGGGGGCCAACTGAAGCTTTCTTT
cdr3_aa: CASSWGPTEAFF

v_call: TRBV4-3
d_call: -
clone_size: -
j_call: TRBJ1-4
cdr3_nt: TGCGCCAGCAGCCAAGAGAGGAATGGACTAGAAAAACTGTTTTTT
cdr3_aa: CASSQERNGLEKLFF

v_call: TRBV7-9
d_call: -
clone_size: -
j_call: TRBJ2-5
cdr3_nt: TGTGCCAGCAGCGGCGAGGGGATAGGCGGGGTAGAGACCCAGTACTTC
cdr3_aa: CASSGEGIGGVETQYF

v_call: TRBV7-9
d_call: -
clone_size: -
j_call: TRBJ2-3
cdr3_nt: TGTGCCAGCAGACCAACACAGGGCCGTCGGACAGATACGCAGTATTTT
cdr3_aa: CASRPTQGRRTDTQYF

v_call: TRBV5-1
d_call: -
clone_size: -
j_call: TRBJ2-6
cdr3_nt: TGCGCCAGCAGCTCGTGGGGGGACTCTGGGGCCAACGTCCTGACTTTC
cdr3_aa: CASSSWGDSGANVLTF

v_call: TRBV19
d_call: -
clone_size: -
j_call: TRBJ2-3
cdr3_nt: TGTGCCAGTCGGTTGAATTGGGAGCCTCTTCATACGCAGTATTTT
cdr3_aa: CASRLNWEPLHTQYF

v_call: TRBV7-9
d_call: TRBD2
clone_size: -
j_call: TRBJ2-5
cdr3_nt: TGTGCCAGCAGCTTAAAGCGGGCTAGCGGGAGAAGGGAGACCCAGTACTTC
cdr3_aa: CASSLKRASGRRETQYF

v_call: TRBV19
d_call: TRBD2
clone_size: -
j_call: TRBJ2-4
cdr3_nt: TGTGCCAGTAGTATCGCGCGGCGGGAGGGAGCCAAAAACATTCAGTACTTC
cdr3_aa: CASSIARREGAKNIQYF

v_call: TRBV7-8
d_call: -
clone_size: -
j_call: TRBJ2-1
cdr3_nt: TGTGCCAGCAGAGGGCTAGCTTACAATGAGCAGTTCTTC
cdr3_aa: CASRGLAYNEQFF

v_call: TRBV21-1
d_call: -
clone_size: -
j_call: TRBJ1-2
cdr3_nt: TGTGCCAGCAGCAAAGAGGGAAGAAAACTAGGGAGGGGAGGCTACACCTTC
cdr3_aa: CASSKEGRKLGRGGYTF

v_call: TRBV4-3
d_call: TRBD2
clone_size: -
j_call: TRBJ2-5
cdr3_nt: TGCGCCAGCAGCCAAGATCTTTCGGGGACTAGCGGCCAAGAGACCCAGTACTTC
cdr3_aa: CASSQDLSGTSGQETQYF

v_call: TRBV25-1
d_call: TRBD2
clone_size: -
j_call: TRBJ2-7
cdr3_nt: TGTGCCAGCAGTGATCCGGGACTAGTAGGCTACGAGCAGTACTTC
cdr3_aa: CASSDPGLVGYEQYF

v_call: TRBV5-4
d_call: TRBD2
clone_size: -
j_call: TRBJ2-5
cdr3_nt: TGTGCCAGCAGCTTGGATTCGTTAGCGGGGGGCCAAGAGACCCAGTACTTC
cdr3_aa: CASSLDSLAGGQETQYF

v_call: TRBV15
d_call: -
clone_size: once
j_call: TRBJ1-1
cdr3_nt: TGTGCCACCAGCAGAGATCGATCAGTCCTGAATCCTGAAGCTTTCTTT
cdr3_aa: CATSRDRSVLNPEAFF

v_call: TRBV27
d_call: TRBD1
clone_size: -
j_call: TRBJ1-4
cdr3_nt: TGTGCCAGCAGTGCAAGGACAGGGTTTTATGAAAAACTGTTTTTT
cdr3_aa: CASSARTGFYEKLFF

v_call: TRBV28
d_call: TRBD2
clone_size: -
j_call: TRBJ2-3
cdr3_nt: TGTGCCAGCATTTGGGAGGGAGGGCCACCAGATACGCAGTATTTT
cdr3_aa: CASIWEGGPPDTQYF

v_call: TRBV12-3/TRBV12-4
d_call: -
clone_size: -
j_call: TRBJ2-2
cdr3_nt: TGTGCCAGCAGCAAGCAGAACACCGGGGAGCTGTTTTTT
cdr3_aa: CASSKQNTGELFF

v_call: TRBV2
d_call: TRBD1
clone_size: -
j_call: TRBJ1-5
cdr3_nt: TGTGCCAGCAGTGAGGACAGGGGGGCTCAGCCCCAGCATTTT
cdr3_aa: CASSEDRGAQPQHF

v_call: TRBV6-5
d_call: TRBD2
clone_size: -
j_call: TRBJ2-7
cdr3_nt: TGTGCCAGCAGTTACGAGCGGGAGGGCTCCTACGAGCAGTACTTC
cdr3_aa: CASSYEREGSYEQYF

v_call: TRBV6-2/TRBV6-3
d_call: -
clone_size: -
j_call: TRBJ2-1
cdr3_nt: TGTGCCAGCAGTTACCCCCGGGGGACGGGTTCCTCCTACAATGAGCAGTTCTTC
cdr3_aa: CASSYPRGTGSSYNEQFF